This T cell receptor beta chain is drawn from a study of metastatic and nonmetastatic thyroid tumors. Whole-study context: Repertoires from malignant and benign thyroid patients were compared across blood and tumor or nodule tissue.

Authors' processing steps: For papillary thyroid cancer, a distant-metastasis classifier was constructed from CDR3 differences observed across clinicopathological groups. TCRdb re-called the PCR reads via MiXCR. The V and J calls were not made by the authors but by TCRdb's processing. The repertoire holds about 35,000 clones, with about 18% as singletons. The V gene end was trimmed by 4 bases and the J gene end by 2 bases; junction bases not matched to a gene: 2. The CDR3 extends over 13 amino acids. Germline V gene lookup returns CDR1 DFQATT and CDR2 SNEGSKA (reference sequence). Thyroid surgery was performed in patients who had received no treatment beforehand. This clone was observed many times. Its antigen is unidentified. General study points: A significant increase in TCR beta diversity was reportedly seen in malignant thyroid tumors relative to benign nodules, in blood and tumor.

This receptor was taken from a male donor with papillary thyroid cancer or a benign thyroid nodule (not recorded which). Some clones in this sample may be carry-over from other donors' samples. This chain links TRBV20-1 with TRBJ2-7; TRBD2 aligns across 10 bases. Source material: blood. DNA for the CDR3: TGCAGTGCTAAAGCGGGAGGGCCCTACGAGCAGTACTTC. It is translated as CSAKAGGPYEQYF.